The 4 T cell receptor beta chains below all came from one sample that was sequenced in a study of cytomegalovirus exposure and HLA in healthy donors. Primers included in the PCR were 60 Vbeta and 13 Jbeta primers. Here immunoSEQ multiplex PCR was the method, and the copy in TCRdb shows in-frame clones only, minus some. The data hold over 110,000 clones, with 70% to 85% observed a single time. The sequenced sample was PBMCs. These TCRs come from a male donor in good health and CMV-seronegative.

This clone was counted between two and nine times. This chain joins TRBV4-2 and TRBJ1-1; D not resolved. In germline, CDR1 is LGHNA, CDR2 YNFKEQ. V was trimmed by 2 bases and J by 4 bases, leaving 8 bases between them. The CDR3 contains 13 residues. The CDR3: CASSQTDLTEAFF. In DNA, the CDR3 is TGTGCCAGCAGCCAAACAGATCTCACTGAAGCTTTCTTT.

This rearrangement joins TRBV2 to TRBJ2-7; TRBD2 matches 8 bases. Germline V CDR1 and CDR2: SNHLY, FYNNEI. The CDR3 spans 12 residues. V gave up 3 bases and J gave up 7 bases; unmatched junction bases: 2. CDR3 sequence reads: CASSDEREEQYF. CDR3 DNA: TGTGCCAGCAGTGATGAGCGGGAGGAGCAGTACTTC.

The chain is built from TRBV25-1 and TRBJ1-4, with D possibly TRBD1 on 5 matching bases. From germline, CDR1 is MGHDK and CDR2 SYGVNS. Trimming removed 1 base at V and 5 bases at J, with 8 bases between. CDR3 length: 14 amino acids. DNA of the CDR3: TGTGCCAGCAGTGAATGGGGCAAGAATGAAAAACTGTTTTTT. This sequence encodes CASSEWGKNEKLFF.

The chain is built from TRBV18 and TRBJ2-6; 7 bases agree with TRBD1. CDR3 length equals 17 residues. The J segment lost 1 base and the V segment lost 0 bases, leaving 3 bases of the junction unmatched. Germline V gene data show CDR1 as KGHSH and CDR2 as LQKENI. The CDR3 sequence is CASSPPGQPSGANVLTF. The CDR3 bases are TGTGCCAGCTCACCACCGGGACAGCCTTCTGGGGCCAACGTCCTGACTTTC.